The 23 T cell receptor beta chains below come from one sample, sequenced in a study of blood T cell repertoires in COVID-19. Clones were read by immunoSEQ multiplex PCR, and TCRdb kept only the in-frame ones, dropping some. In the table there are approximately 130,000 clones, around three quarters of which are singletons. Sequencing was performed on peripheral blood. All receptors derive from a human donor in a cohort sampled during active COVID-19.

The chain recombines TRBV3-1 (or the pseudogene TRBV3-2) with TRBJ2-3, with 7 bases matching TRBD2. The V gene's germline CDR1 is LGHDT and CDR2 YNNKEL (reference sequence). J lost 0 bases, V lost 3 bases, and 6 bases had no gene match. This CDR3 is built from 16 residues. The CDR3 nucleotides are TGTGCCAGCAGCCACGCTGGGAGGGGCAGCACAGATACGCAGTATTTT. Amino acid sequence: CASSHAGRGSTDTQYF.

The rearrangement joins TRBV9 to TRBJ2-1, with D unclear. From germline, CDR1 is SGDLS and CDR2 YYNGEE. V lost 0 bases, J lost 7 bases, and 8 bases lay in between. This CDR3 has 13 amino acids. The CDR3 region has the DNA TGTGCCAGCAGCGTAGGCGTTTCAAATGAGCAGTTCTTC. Residues: CASSVGVSNEQFF.

This rearrangement joins TRBV2 to TRBJ2-7; D call uncertain. The CDR3 sequence is 14 residues long. V gave up 4 bases and J gave up 0 bases, with 10 bases separating them. Germline lookup yields CDR1 SNHLY and CDR2 FYNNEI. CDR3 in DNA: TGTGCCAGCAGTGCCGCCGCCAGCTCCTACGAGCAGTACTTC. As protein: CASSAAASSYEQYF.

This sequence joins TRBV6-5 and TRBJ2-7; 9 bases match TRBD2. Germline V gene data show CDR1 as MNHEY and CDR2 as SVGAGI. After removal of 8 bases from V and 0 bases from J, the junction contained 8 bases not matched to a gene. The CDR3 length is 15 residues. In nucleotides, the CDR3 is TGTGCCAGCTCTCTGAGCGGGGGGAGCTCCTACGAGCAGTACTTC. It is translated as CASSLSGGSSYEQYF.

The chain links TRBV4-1 to TRBJ2-3, with TRBD2 matching 9 bases. V trimming: 1 base; J trimming: 2 bases; junction bases outside the gene matches: 1. From germline, CDR1 is MGHRA and CDR2 YSYEKL. The CDR3 is made up of 15 amino acids. In DNA form, the CDR3 reads TGCGCCAGCAGCCAAGGACTAGCGGACACAGATACGCAGTATTTT. Translating it yields CASSQGLADTDTQYF.

This clone was counted a single time. The chain recombines TRBV27 with TRBJ1-2; TRBD1 matches 10 bases. Germline trimming cut 2 bases from V and 8 bases from J; bases unmatched to any gene: 11. CDR3 size: 16 residues. The germline CDR1 and CDR2 sequences are MNHEY and SMNVEV (reference sequence). CDR3 nucleotide sequence: TGTGCCAGCAGTTTAGGTCCGGGACAGGGGCCCCTGGGCTACACCTTC. Protein: CASSLGPGQGPLGYTF.

This chain links TRBV3-1 (or the pseudogene TRBV3-2) with TRBJ2-7; 12 bases match TRBD1. This CDR3 is 20 amino acids long. V was clipped by 4 bases and J by 4 bases; unmatched bases: 20. The germline V gene encodes CDR1 LGHDT and CDR2 YNNKEL (reference sequence). DNA for the CDR3: TGTGCCAGCAGCCCTCAAGGAAACACCGGGACAGGGGGCCTCAGATACGAGCAGTACTTC. Protein: CASSPQGNTGTGGLRYEQYF.

Here the CDR3 DNA reads TGTGCCAGCAGGGGGACAGGCCTGAACACTGAAGCTTTCTTT. It specifies CASRGTGLNTEAFF. J is TRBJ1-1 and V is TRBV6-5; 8 nucleotides align to TRBD1. The germline V gene encodes CDR1 MNHEY and CDR2 SVGAGI. V shed 6 bases, J shed 0 bases, and the junction held 3 bases outside the gene matches. The CDR3 covers 14 residues.

The table lists this clone with a few counts. This sequence joins TRBV18 and TRBJ1-4, with D perhaps TRBD1 (6 bases). CDR3 length: 13 amino acids. The V end lost 4 bases, the J end lost 6 bases, and 9 bases lay between the germline ends. The germline V gene has CDR1 KGHSH and CDR2 LQKENI. CDR3 coding DNA: TGTGCCAGCTCACGGGCAGGGGATGAAAAACTGTTTTTT. This translates into CASSRAGDEKLFF.

This clone was found once. The gene calls are TRBV30 and TRBJ1-6; tentatively, D is TRBD1 (6 bases). Germline assignment: CDR1 GTSNPN and CDR2 SVGIG (reference sequence). The CDR3 sequence is 19 residues long. The V gene lost 1 base and the J gene lost 0 bases, with 19 bases spanning the gap. The CDR3 reads CAWSAVGGHFSSYNSPLHF. For the CDR3, the DNA is TGTGCCTGGAGTGCAGTTGGGGGCCACTTTAGCTCCTATAATTCACCCCTCCACTTT.

V and J are TRBV13 and TRBJ2-2; no definite D call. Between the trimmed V and J ends, which lost 10 bases and 6 bases, there was a span of 9 bases. In germline, CDR1 is PRHDT, CDR2 FYEKMQ (reference sequence). The CDR3 runs to 11 residues. The CDR3 protein is CATRTAGELFF. The CDR3 DNA reads TGTGCCACCAGAACGGCCGGGGAGCTGTTTTTT.

Only a few counts were recorded for this clone. The chain links TRBV9 to TRBJ1-6; 9 bases are a match to TRBD1. Germline loops: CDR1 SGDLS, CDR2 YYNGEE. This CDR3 region has 18 residues. The V gene end was trimmed by 2 bases and the J gene end by 0 bases; junction bases not matched to a gene: 6. The CDR3 region has the DNA TGTGCCAGCAGCGTTTCCCCGGGACAGGGCTCCTATAATTCACCCCTCCACTTT. It is translated as CASSVSPGQGSYNSPLHF.

The genes are TRBV9 and TRBJ2-1; no reliable D call. CDR1 is SGDLS and CDR2 is YYNGEE in the germline V gene. The CDR3 covers 14 residues. V was clipped by 3 bases and J by 0 bases, with 7 bases between them. CDR3 DNA sequence: TGTGCCAGCAGCGCGCTGAGCTCCTACAATGAGCAGTTCTTC. It encodes CASSALSSYNEQFF. The whole variable domain, remainder taken from reference TRBV9 and TRBJ2-1, is DSGVTQTPKHLITATGQRVTLRCSPRSGDLSVYWYQQSLDQGLQFLIQYYNGEERAKGNILERFSAQQFPDLHSELNLSSLELGDSALYFCASSALSSYNEQFFGPGTRLTVL.

This rearrangement joins TRBV2 to TRBJ1-2; TRBD1 is a possible D gene (5 bases). There are 16 residues in the CDR3. Germline V gives CDR1 SNHLY, CDR2 FYNNEI. Trimming removed 7 bases from V and 1 base from J, with 19 bases in between. CDR3 sequence (DNA): TGTGCCAGCAAAGTGCCCGGAACAGGCGTTAACTATGGCTACACCTTC. It encodes CASKVPGTGVNYGYTF.

The genes are TRBV30 and TRBJ2-3; D is possibly TRBD2 (6 bases). The V and J ends lost 0 bases and 1 base respectively, with 11 bases between them. Germline loops: CDR1 GTSNPN, CDR2 SVGIG (reference sequence). CDR3 length: 15 amino acids. The CDR3 region is CAWSVGTGGTDTQYF. In nucleotides, the CDR3 is TGTGCCTGGAGTGTAGGAACGGGGGGCACAGATACGCAGTATTTT.

The chain links TRBV3-1 (or the pseudogene TRBV3-2) to TRBJ2-7; D gene unclear. Trimming took 0 bases from V and 3 from J, leaving 9 bases between them. This CDR3 region has 14 residues. Germline V gene lookup returns CDR1 LGHDT and CDR2 YNNKEL (reference sequence). The CDR3 DNA reads TGTGCCAGCAGCCAAGAGAATAGCCACTACGAGCAGTACTTC. It translates to CASSQENSHYEQYF.

This clone was found once. The chain joins TRBV27 to TRBJ1-4, with D maybe TRBD1 (6 bases). The germline V gene encodes CDR1 MNHEY and CDR2 SMNVEV (reference sequence). Trimming removed 8 bases from V and 6 bases from J, with 10 bases in between. The length of the CDR3 is 12 residues. The CDR3 nucleotides read TGTGCCAGCGGGAACAGGGATGAAAAACTGTTTTTT. This codes for CASGNRDEKLFF.

This chain joins TRBV7-9 and TRBJ1-3; TRBD1 might be the D (6 bases). Germline V lookup: CDR1 SEHNR, CDR2 FQNEAQ (reference sequence). V gave up 5 bases and J gave up 2 bases, with 22 bases separating them. The CDR3 is 18 residues long. CDR3 in DNA: TGTGCCAGCAGCCCCCCGGCCGCAAGGGGGGGGGCTGGAAACACCATATATTTT. It translates to CASSPPAARGGAGNTIYF.

The chain links TRBV3-1 (or the pseudogene TRBV3-2) to TRBJ2-6; possibly TRBD1 for D (5 bases). Germline CDR1 and CDR2: LGHDT and YNNKEL (reference sequence). Trimming took off 4 bases at V and 0 bases at J, with 7 bases between the two ends. This CDR3 region has 15 residues. CDR3 in DNA: TGTGCCAGCAGCCGACAGAGCTCTGGGGCCAACGTCCTGACTTTC. Translation: CASSRQSSGANVLTF.

This chain connects TRBV6-5 to TRBJ2-3; perhaps TRBD2 as D (5 bases). Germline loops: CDR1 MNHEY, CDR2 SVGAGI. V shed 10 bases and J shed 4 bases, with 18 bases lying between them. The CDR3 is made up of 14 amino acids. CDR3 in DNA: TGTGCCACTCAGCGAGGGCAGTCGGCAGATACGCAGTATTTT. Translated: CATQRGQSADTQYF.

The count of this clone is one. V usage is TRBV19 and J usage is TRBJ2-3, with D maybe TRBD2 (6 bases). With 3 bases removed from V and 2 bases from J, the gap between germline ends came to 9 bases. The germline V gene encodes CDR1 LNHDA and CDR2 SQIVND (reference sequence). The CDR3 length is 14 residues. CDR3 sequence: CASSIGRTTDTQYF. In nucleotides, the CDR3 is TGTGCCAGTAGTATTGGGAGGACCACAGATACGCAGTATTTT.

V usage is TRBV7-8 and J usage is TRBJ2-5; unclear D gene. The CDR3 loop spans 17 amino acids. Trimming cost V 2 bases and J 5 bases, with 21 bases left between them. Germline assignment: CDR1 SGHVS and CDR2 FQNEAQ. The CDR3, as DNA: TGTGCCAGCAGCTTAAATCGAGTAACGGATCGGCGGGAGACCCAGTACTTC. This codes for CASSLNRVTDRRETQYF.

V is TRBV6-6 and J is TRBJ1-1; TRBD1 might be the D (6 bases). In germline, CDR1 is MNHNY, CDR2 SVGAGI (reference sequence). Trimming pared 7 bases from V and 4 bases from J, leaving 19 bases between. The CDR3 contains 15 residues. Here the CDR3 DNA reads TGTGCCAGCAATAACATAGGGGGGGGGACCACTGAAGCTTTCTTT. Translated, it gives CASNNIGGGTTEAFF.